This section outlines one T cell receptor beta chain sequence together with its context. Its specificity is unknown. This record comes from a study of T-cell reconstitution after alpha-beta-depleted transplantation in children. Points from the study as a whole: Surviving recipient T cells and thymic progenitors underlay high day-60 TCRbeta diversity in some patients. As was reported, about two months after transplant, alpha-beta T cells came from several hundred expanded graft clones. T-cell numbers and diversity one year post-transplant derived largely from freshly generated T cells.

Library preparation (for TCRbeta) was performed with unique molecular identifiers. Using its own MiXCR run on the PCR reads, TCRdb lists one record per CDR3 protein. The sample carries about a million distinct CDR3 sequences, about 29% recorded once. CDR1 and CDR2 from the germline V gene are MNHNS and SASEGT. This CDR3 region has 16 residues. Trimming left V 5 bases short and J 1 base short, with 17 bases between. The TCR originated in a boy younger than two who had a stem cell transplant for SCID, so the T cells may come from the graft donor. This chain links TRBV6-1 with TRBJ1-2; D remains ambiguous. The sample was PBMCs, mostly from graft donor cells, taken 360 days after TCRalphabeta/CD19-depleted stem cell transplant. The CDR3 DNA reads TGTGCCAGCAGTCCCTTCTTTGACTTATTTAACTATGGCTACACCTTC. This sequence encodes CASSPFFDLFNYGYTF.